The entry below gives a single T cell receptor (beta chain) sequence along with its context. Participant reports of clinical history set cohort assignment. This entry belongs to a study of blood T cell repertoires in COVID-19. The wider study: Nucleic acid was either cDNA or gDNA, and it came from T cells, B-cell-depleted T cells, or PBMCs.

Some clones are missing from TCRdb's copy, which holds only in-frame ones; the method was immunoSEQ multiplex PCR. In the table there are about 250,000 clones, 80% to 90% of which are singletons. The sequenced material came from PBMCs or T cells enriched from blood (not recorded which). The TCR was taken from a woman aged 25 to 39 with acute COVID-19.

The CDR3 loop reads CASTIAGGTDTQYF. The CDR3, as DNA: TGTGCCAGCACCATAGCGGGGGGCACAGATACGCAGTATTTT. V gene TRBV27 combines with J gene TRBJ2-3; 9 bases match TRBD2. The V gene's germline CDR1 is MNHEY and CDR2 SMNVEV (reference sequence). CDR3 length: 14 residues. Germline trimming cut 7 bases from V and 1 base from J; bases unmatched to any gene: 3.